This T cell receptor beta chain was retrieved from a study of shared clonotypes between healthy human individuals. CD8 cells regarded as naive lacked CD45RO, were positively chosen for CCR7, and omitted terminally differentiated effector memory CD45RA+ cells. The CDR3 has 17 amino acids. Germline lookup yields CDR1 KGHSH and CDR2 LQKENI. Losses at the gene ends were 6 bases for V and 0 bases for J; bases not matched to a gene: 13. Here immunoSEQ multiplex PCR was the method, and the copy in TCRdb shows in-frame clones only, minus some. This table has about 2.1 million clones, roughly 93% appearing once.

Sequenced material: naive CD8+ T cells from PBMCs. V gene TRBV18 combines with J gene TRBJ2-7; 8 bases line up with TRBD2. The clonotype originates from a man between 18 and 35 years old in good health. Some clones in this sample may be carry-over from other donors' samples. In DNA, the CDR3 is TGTGCCAGCTCTCCCCTCCTCCCGGGAGGGAGCTCCTACGAGCAGTACTTC. Its protein is CASSPLLPGGSSYEQYF.